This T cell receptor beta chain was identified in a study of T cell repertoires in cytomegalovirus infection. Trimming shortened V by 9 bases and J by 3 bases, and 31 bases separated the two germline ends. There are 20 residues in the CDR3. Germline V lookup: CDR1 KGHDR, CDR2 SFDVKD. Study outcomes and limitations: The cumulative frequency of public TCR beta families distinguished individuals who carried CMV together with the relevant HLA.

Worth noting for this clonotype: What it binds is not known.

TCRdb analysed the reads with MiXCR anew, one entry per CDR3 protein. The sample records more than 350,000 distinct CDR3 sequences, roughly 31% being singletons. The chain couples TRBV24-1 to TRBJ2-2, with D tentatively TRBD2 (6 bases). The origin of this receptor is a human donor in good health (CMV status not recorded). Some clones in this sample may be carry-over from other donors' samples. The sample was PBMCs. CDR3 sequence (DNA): TGTGCCACCGGCCCTGGGGGACGGGATCTCCTAGTAGCGGACACCGGGGAGCTGTTTTTT. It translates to CATGPGGRDLLVADTGELFF.